These 8 T cell receptor beta chains came from one sample sequenced in a study of graft-versus-host responses after intestinal transplantation. This table comes from immunoSEQ multiplex PCR, and its TCRdb copy is limited to in-frame clones, with some not included. This sample has fewer than 25,000 clones, with around 78% found just once. The starting material, graft tissue, was processed to release intraepithelial and lamina propria lymphocytes. This specimen consisted of ileum tissue, obtained 12 days after intestinal transplant. The source of these receptors is a human patient who received an intestinal transplant, so some T cells may come from the graft donor.

The chain combines TRBV7-9 with TRBJ2-3; D is possibly TRBD2 (6 bases). In germline, CDR1 is SEHNR, CDR2 FQNEAQ (reference sequence). The CDR3 has 14 amino acids. V lost 11 bases to trimming and J lost 2 bases, with 17 bases between them. CDR3 DNA sequence: TGTGCCGTTCGACGGGGGACTTTCACAGATACGCAGTATTTT. It is translated as CAVRRGTFTDTQYF.

This clone occurred a few times. This sample also contains other DNA sequences that code for the same CDR3. The chain's CDR3 is CASSVGRESTDTQYF. The DNA of the CDR3 is TGTGCCAGCAGCGTAGGTAGGGAGAGCACAGATACGCAGTATTTT. The chain uses TRBV9 and TRBJ2-3; D may be TRBD2 (5 bases). The CDR3 runs 15 residues. V dropped 0 bases and J dropped 0 bases, with 8 bases sitting between them. The germline CDR1 and CDR2 sequences are SGDLS and YYNGEE.

DNA of the CDR3: TGCGCCAGCAGCCCGGGACTAGCCGTACAAGAGACCCAGTACTTC. It codes for CASSPGLAVQETQYF. This chain links TRBV4-3 with TRBJ2-5; 9 bases map to TRBD2. The CDR3 consists of 15 residues. Per germline, CDR1 LGHNA and CDR2 YSLEER. After removal of 4 bases from V and 2 bases from J, the junction contained 5 bases not matched to a gene.

The V and J genes are TRBV7-3 and TRBJ2-3; D may be TRBD2 (6 bases). The V and J ends lost 5 bases and 6 bases respectively, with 24 bases between them. Germline values: CDR1 SGHTA, CDR2 FQGTGA. This CDR3 has 17 residues. The CDR3 reads CASSLSGPNFITDTQYF. The CDR3 bases are TGTGCCAGCAGCCTAAGCGGGCCTAACTTTATTACGGATACGCAGTATTTT.

This clone was counted only a few times. The chain links TRBV7-2 to TRBJ2-2; D is possibly TRBD2 (6 bases). Trimming pared 3 bases from V and 0 bases from J, leaving 11 bases between. The CDR3 runs 16 residues. Germline V lookup: CDR1 SGHTA, CDR2 FQGNSA. As DNA, the CDR3 is TGTGCCAGCAGCTTGGGGAGGCTAGCGAACACCGGGGAGCTGTTTTTT. It yields the protein CASSLGRLANTGELFF.

This clone was picked up one time. This CDR3 reads CASSRTRGDSVWEQYF. The CDR3 bases are TGCGCCAGCAGCCGAACCAGGGGCGATTCCGTCTGGGAGCAGTACTTC. The V gene is TRBV5-1, the J gene TRBJ2-7, with D tentatively TRBD1 (6 bases). The CDR3 has 16 amino acids. V shed 4 bases and J shed 7 bases, with 24 bases lying between them. CDR1 is SGHRS and CDR2 is YFSETQ in the germline V gene.

The genes are TRBV27 and TRBJ1-1; tentative D call: TRBD1 (5 bases). The CDR3 covers 13 residues. Germline V gene data show CDR1 as MNHEY and CDR2 as SMNVEV (reference sequence). V lost 3 bases, J lost 8 bases, and 13 bases lay in between. CDR3 nucleotides: TGTGCCAGCAGTTTGGGGGGGAACAGAGAAGCTTTCTTT. Its protein product is CASSLGGNREAFF.

The rearrangement uses TRBV28 and TRBJ2-7, with TRBD1 matching 8 bases. The CDR3 runs 14 residues. Germline V gene lookup returns CDR1 MDHEN and CDR2 SYDVKM. J gave up 5 bases and V 5 bases, and 8 bases lay outside the gene matches. CDR3: CASSRAGGLDEQYF. CDR3 DNA: TGTGCCAGCAGTAGGGCAGGGGGCTTGGACGAGCAGTACTTC. The full variable domain, rest sourced from reference TRBV28 and TRBJ2-7, is DVKVTQSSRYLVKRTGEKVFLECVQDMDHENMFWYRQDPGLGLRLIYFSYDVKMKEKGDIPEGYSVSREKKERFSLILESASTNQTSMYLCASSRAGGLDEQYFGPGTRLTVT.